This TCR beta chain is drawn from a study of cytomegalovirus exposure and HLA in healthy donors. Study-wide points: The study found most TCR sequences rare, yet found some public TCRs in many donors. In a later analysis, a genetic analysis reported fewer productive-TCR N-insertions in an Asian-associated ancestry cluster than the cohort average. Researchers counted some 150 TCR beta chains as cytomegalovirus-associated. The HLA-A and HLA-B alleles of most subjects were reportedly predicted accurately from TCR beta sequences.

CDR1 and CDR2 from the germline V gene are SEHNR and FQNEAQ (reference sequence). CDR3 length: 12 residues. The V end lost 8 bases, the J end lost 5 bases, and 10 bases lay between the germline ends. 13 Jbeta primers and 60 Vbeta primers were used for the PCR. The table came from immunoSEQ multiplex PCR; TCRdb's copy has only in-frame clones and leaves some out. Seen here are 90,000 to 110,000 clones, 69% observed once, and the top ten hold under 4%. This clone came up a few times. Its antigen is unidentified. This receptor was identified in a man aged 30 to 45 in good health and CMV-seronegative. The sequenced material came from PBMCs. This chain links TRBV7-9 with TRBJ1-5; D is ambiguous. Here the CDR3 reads CASSERDQPQHF. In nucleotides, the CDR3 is TGTGCCAGCTCTGAGCGGGATCAGCCCCAGCATTTT. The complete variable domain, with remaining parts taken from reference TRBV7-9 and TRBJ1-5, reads DTGVSQNPRHKITKRGQNVTFRCDPISEHNRLYWYRQTLGQGPEFLTYFQNEAQLEKSRLLSDRFSAERPKGSFSTLEIQRTEQGDSAMYLCASSERDQPQHFGDGTRLSIL.